A selection of T cell receptor beta chains follows, all from one sample in a study of blood T cell repertoires in COVID-19. The table came from immunoSEQ multiplex PCR; TCRdb's copy has only in-frame clones and leaves some out. The sample carries tens of thousands of clones, approximately 89% recorded once. Sequencing input: peripheral blood. The receptors derive from a man in his forties or fifties with acute or convalescent COVID-19. CDR3s include the opening cysteine and the closing phenylalanine or tryptophan. Each record gives: J gene, V gene, CDR3 protein.

J: TRBJ1-2; V: TRBV24-1; CDR3: CATSDRGQIYGYTF
J: TRBJ1-6; V: TRBV9; CDR3: CASSVTGSYNSPLHF
J: TRBJ1-2; V: TRBV6-6; CDR3: CASSATQGLYGYTF
J: TRBJ2-3; V: TRBV6-5; CDR3: CASRAGSTDTQYF
J: TRBJ2-6; V: TRBV9; CDR3: CASSPQGVGGANVLTF
J: TRBJ1-6; V: TRBV5-5; CDR3: CASSPWTGDSPLHF
J: TRBJ1-5; V: TRBV4-1; CDR3: CASSRTGVREPQHF
J: TRBJ2-1; V: TRBV5-1; CDR3: CASSLGLSNEQFF
J: TRBJ1-5; V: TRBV7-9; CDR3: CASSFGDNQPQHF
J: TRBJ1-3; V: TRBV30; CDR3: CAWSWDRGGNTIYF
J: TRBJ1-2; V: TRBV27; CDR3: CASSISQGIEGYTF
J: TRBJ2-2; V: TRBV4-2; CDR3: CASSQGRTPNTGELFF
J: TRBJ2-2; V: TRBV19; CDR3: CASSLGQGGTGELFF
J: TRBJ1-1; V: TRBV7-9; CDR3: CASSREQTGINWAFF
J: TRBJ1-5; V: TRBV3-1/TRBV3-2; CDR3: CASSRGDNQPQHF
J: TRBJ1-5; V: TRBV2; CDR3: CASRARPDYQPQHF
J: TRBJ2-1; V: TRBV9; CDR3: CASSVARGSNEQFF
J: TRBJ2-3; V: TRBV24-1; CDR3: CATSRSSATDTQYF
J: TRBJ1-2; V: TRBV6-5; CDR3: CASTQGHQPSQGYTF
J: TRBJ2-7; V: TRBV19; CDR3: CASSTRTSGSYEQYF
J: TRBJ1-1; V: TRBV14; CDR3: CASSFHLNTEAFF
J: TRBJ2-1; V: TRBV5-5; CDR3: CASSSGVGPYNEQFF
J: TRBJ2-5; V: TRBV3-1/TRBV3-2; CDR3: CASSQVGGIQETQYF